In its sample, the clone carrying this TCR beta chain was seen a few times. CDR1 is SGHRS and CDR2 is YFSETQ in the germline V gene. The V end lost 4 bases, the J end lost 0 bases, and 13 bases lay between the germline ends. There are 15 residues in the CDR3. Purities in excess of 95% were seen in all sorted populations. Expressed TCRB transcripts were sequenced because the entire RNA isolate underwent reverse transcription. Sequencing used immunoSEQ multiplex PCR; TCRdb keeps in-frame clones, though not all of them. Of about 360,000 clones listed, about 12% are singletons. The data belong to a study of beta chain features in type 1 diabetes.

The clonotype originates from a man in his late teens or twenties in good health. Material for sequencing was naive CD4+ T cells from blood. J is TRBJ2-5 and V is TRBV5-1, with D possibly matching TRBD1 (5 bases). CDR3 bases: TGCGCCAGCAGCCTGGGGCCCACGTACCAAGAGACCCAGTACTTC. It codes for CASSLGPTYQETQYF.